The subject of this entry is one TCR beta chain. Trimming took 8 bases from V and 5 from J; bases not matched to a gene: 12. CDR1 is LNHDA, CDR2 SQIVND, per germline (reference sequence). The CDR3 totals 16 residues. This entry comes from a study of blood T cell repertoires in COVID-19. Study as a whole: There were acute and convalescent COVID-19 samples, and they came from the United States, Italy and Spain. Sources were T cells, B-cell-depleted T cells, or PBMCs; the material itself was cDNA or gDNA.

Study processing details: Estimation of nucleated cell counts was performed using reference gene primer amplification. The assay was immunoSEQ multiplex PCR, and TCRdb's table has in-frame clones only and misses some. V and J calls and clone size are given by that table; D and trimming were obtained from the DNA. The table has about 24,000 clones, 89% seen once. Sequenced input: peripheral blood. The receptor's source is a human donor in a cohort sampled during active COVID-19. The gene calls are TRBV19 and TRBJ2-5, with TRBD1 matching over 12 bases. The DNA of the CDR3 is TGTGCCAGTCGCCAACCGGGACAGGGGGCGGGGGAGACCCAGTACTTC. Residues: CASRQPGQGAGETQYF. Based on the CDR3 plus reference TRBV19 and TRBJ2-5, the full variable domain is DGGITQSPKYLFRKEGQNVTLSCEQNLNHDAMYWYRQDPGQGLRLIYYSQIVNDFQKGDIAEGYSVSREKKESFPLTVTSAQKNPTAFYLCASRQPGQGAGETQYFGPGTRLLVL.